These T cell receptor beta chains were read from a single sample in a study of response to subunit inactivated influenza vaccine. TCRdb reprocessed the RT-PCR reads with MiXCR, giving one entry per CDR3 protein. There are 450,000 to 600,000 distinct CDR3 sequences in the sample; approximately 16% occur only once, and about 3% lies in the top ten. This specimen was CD4+ T cells sorted from PBMCs, taken around 25 months after vaccination. These receptors were collected from a man between 50 and 69 years old who received an inactivated influenza vaccine. CDR3s include the opening cysteine and the closing phenylalanine or tryptophan. The order of the fields is V gene, D gene, clone size, J gene, CDR3 DNA, CDR3 protein. The D gene is left open where the match is weak. Size values are once, few and many counts, or a class for expanded clones, and some rows have none.

v_gene: TRBV27
d_gene: TRBD1
abundance: .
j_gene: TRBJ1-3
CDR3nt: TGTGCCAGTGGCAGGGGGGCGAGCTCTGGAAACACCATATATTTT
CDR3aa: CASGRGASSGNTIYF

v_gene: TRBV6-2/TRBV6-3
d_gene: TRBD1
abundance: few
j_gene: TRBJ1-1
CDR3nt: TGTGCCAGCAGTCCTGTAGGACAGGGGGCTTTCTTT
CDR3aa: CASSPVGQGAFF

v_gene: TRBV10-3
d_gene: .
abundance: .
j_gene: TRBJ2-7
CDR3nt: TGTGCCATCAGTGCGGGACCCAGCCCCTACGAGCAGTACTTC
CDR3aa: CAISAGPSPYEQYF

v_gene: TRBV3-1
d_gene: .
abundance: many
j_gene: TRBJ1-6
CDR3nt: TGTGCCAGCAGCCGAGGAGCGGGGGCCCCTCTTAATTCACCCCTCCACTTT
CDR3aa: CASSRGAGAPLNSPLHF

v_gene: TRBV6-5
d_gene: TRBD1
abundance: few
j_gene: TRBJ1-6
CDR3nt: TGTGCCAGCAGTTACGCCGACAGGGGGCATGATTCACCCCTCCACTTT
CDR3aa: CASSYADRGHDSPLHF

v_gene: TRBV9
d_gene: TRBD1
abundance: .
j_gene: TRBJ2-5
CDR3nt: TGTGCCAGCAGCTCCCACAGGGGAAAAGAGACCCAGTACTTC
CDR3aa: CASSSHRGKETQYF

v_gene: TRBV6-1
d_gene: .
abundance: .
j_gene: TRBJ2-3
CDR3nt: TGTGCCAGCAGTGATCTGAGCTGGCATAGATCGGATACGCAGTATTTT
CDR3aa: CASSDLSWHRSDTQYF

v_gene: TRBV4-2
d_gene: .
abundance: few
j_gene: TRBJ1-1
CDR3nt: TGTGCCAGCAGCCCGTTCGGACAGCAGAACACTGAAGCTTTCTTT
CDR3aa: CASSPFGQQNTEAFF

v_gene: TRBV12-3/TRBV12-4
d_gene: TRBD1
abundance: .
j_gene: TRBJ1-2
CDR3nt: TGTGCCAGCAGACCAACAGGGGTGAGAGGCTACACCTTC
CDR3aa: CASRPTGVRGYTF

v_gene: TRBV6-1
d_gene: .
abundance: few
j_gene: TRBJ2-3
CDR3nt: TGTGCGAGTTGTCTCACAGATACGCAGTATTTT
CDR3aa: CASCLTDTQYF

v_gene: TRBV12-5
d_gene: .
abundance: .
j_gene: TRBJ2-1
CDR3nt: TGTGCTAGTGGTCTTGGGGCCAGCTCCTACAATGAGCAGTTCTTC
CDR3aa: CASGLGASSYNEQFF

v_gene: TRBV3-1
d_gene: .
abundance: few
j_gene: TRBJ2-3
CDR3nt: TGTGCCAGCAGCCAAGTGGGCGGGATAGGTTCGGATACGCAGTATTTT
CDR3aa: CASSQVGGIGSDTQYF

v_gene: TRBV6-1
d_gene: .
abundance: few
j_gene: TRBJ2-6
CDR3nt: TGTGCCAGCATCGGAGGAGGCAGTTTCTCTGGGGCCAACGTCCTGACTTTC
CDR3aa: CASIGGGSFSGANVLTF

v_gene: TRBV11-2
d_gene: .
abundance: many
j_gene: TRBJ2-3
CDR3nt: TGTGCCAGCAGCTTAGAAACTGGACAGATCGATACGCAGTATTTT
CDR3aa: CASSLETGQIDTQYF

v_gene: TRBV12-3/TRBV12-4
d_gene: TRBD1
abundance: many
j_gene: TRBJ2-7
CDR3nt: TGTGCCAGCAGTGAGGTCCCGGGACAGGGTGGGCAGTACTTC
CDR3aa: CASSEVPGQGGQYF

v_gene: TRBV10-3
d_gene: .
abundance: many
j_gene: TRBJ2-5
CDR3nt: TGTGCCATCAGTGGGGGGAGTGGGCAAGAGACCCAGTACTTC
CDR3aa: CAISGGSGQETQYF

v_gene: TRBV27
d_gene: TRBD1
abundance: many
j_gene: TRBJ2-7
CDR3nt: TGTGCCAGCAGTTTCTCGACAGGGCCCTACGAGCAGTACTTC
CDR3aa: CASSFSTGPYEQYF

v_gene: TRBV5-1
d_gene: .
abundance: few
j_gene: TRBJ2-1
CDR3nt: TGCGCCAGCAGCTTGGCGGAAGGGTATGAGCAGTTCTTC
CDR3aa: CASSLAEGYEQFF

v_gene: TRBV20-1
d_gene: .
abundance: many
j_gene: TRBJ2-1
CDR3nt: TGCAGTGTTTCCACCGCACAAGGTCCCCGAATTGAGCAGTTCTTC
CDR3aa: CSVSTAQGPRIEQFF

v_gene: TRBV28
d_gene: .
abundance: few
j_gene: TRBJ2-3
CDR3nt: TGTGCCAGCATGGGGCCCTCCCACACAGATACGCAGTATTTT
CDR3aa: CASMGPSHTDTQYF

v_gene: TRBV6-2/TRBV6-3
d_gene: TRBD2
abundance: .
j_gene: TRBJ2-1
CDR3nt: TGTGCCAGCAGTCACCCTCCCGGGAGGGCTTACAATGAGCAGTTCTTC
CDR3aa: CASSHPPGRAYNEQFF

v_gene: TRBV20-1
d_gene: TRBD2
abundance: few
j_gene: TRBJ2-3
CDR3nt: TGCAGTGCTGAACCCCCCGGCGGGGGGCGCGTCGGGCAGTATTTT
CDR3aa: CSAEPPGGGRVGQYF

v_gene: TRBV27
d_gene: TRBD2
abundance: few
j_gene: TRBJ2-2
CDR3nt: TGTGCCAGCAGTTTTGCGGGAGTGTACACCGGGGAGCTGTTTTTT
CDR3aa: CASSFAGVYTGELFF

v_gene: TRBV7-2
d_gene: .
abundance: many
j_gene: TRBJ2-3
CDR3nt: TGTGCCAGCAGCTTAGCTGGGACTAGCACAGATACGCAGTATTTT
CDR3aa: CASSLAGTSTDTQYF

v_gene: TRBV5-4
d_gene: TRBD1
abundance: few
j_gene: TRBJ2-3
CDR3nt: TGTGCCAGCAGCACCGACAGGGGACACACAGATACGCAGTATTTT
CDR3aa: CASSTDRGHTDTQYF

v_gene: TRBV6-2/TRBV6-3
d_gene: .
abundance: few
j_gene: TRBJ2-3
CDR3nt: TGTGCCAGCAGTTACTCGTTCGTCCGAGACAACACAGATACGCAGTATTTT
CDR3aa: CASSYSFVRDNTDTQYF

v_gene: TRBV7-6
d_gene: .
abundance: .
j_gene: TRBJ1-1
CDR3nt: TGTGCCAGCAGCTTAGCGCAGGGGACCGCTGAAGCTTTCTTT
CDR3aa: CASSLAQGTAEAFF

v_gene: TRBV30
d_gene: .
abundance: few
j_gene: TRBJ1-1
CDR3nt: TGTGCCTGGGCCGCCGACGGAGGGGCTAACACTGAAGCTTTCTTT
CDR3aa: CAWAADGGANTEAFF

v_gene: TRBV20-1
d_gene: .
abundance: few
j_gene: TRBJ1-4
CDR3nt: TGCAGTGCCGGAGCGGAGGAAAAACTGTTTTTT
CDR3aa: CSAGAEEKLFF

v_gene: TRBV7-9
d_gene: TRBD1
abundance: .
j_gene: TRBJ2-3
CDR3nt: TGTGCCAGCAGCCGTTATCAGGGGGCTGGCGATACGCAGTATTTT
CDR3aa: CASSRYQGAGDTQYF

v_gene: TRBV10-3
d_gene: TRBD1
abundance: few
j_gene: TRBJ2-2
CDR3nt: TGTGCCATCAGTGGATCCGGGACAGGGACCGGGGAGCTGTTTTTT
CDR3aa: CAISGSGTGTGELFF

v_gene: TRBV23-1
d_gene: .
abundance: .
j_gene: TRBJ2-7
CDR3nt: TGCGCCAGCAGTCAATTGCCCGCGGACGGCCCCGGGGAGTACTTC
CDR3aa: CASSQLPADGPGEYF

v_gene: TRBV12-3/TRBV12-4
d_gene: TRBD2
abundance: .
j_gene: TRBJ2-3
CDR3nt: TGTGCCAGCAGGAAGGGGACTAGCGGCACAGATACGCAGTATTTT
CDR3aa: CASRKGTSGTDTQYF

v_gene: TRBV20-1
d_gene: .
abundance: few
j_gene: TRBJ2-2
CDR3nt: TGCAGTGCTATGGCTCCTAACACCGGGGAGCTGTTTTTT
CDR3aa: CSAMAPNTGELFF

v_gene: TRBV15
d_gene: .
abundance: .
j_gene: TRBJ2-7
CDR3nt: TGTGCCACCAGCAGTGGGATGTCCTACGAGCAGTACTTC
CDR3aa: CATSSGMSYEQYF

v_gene: TRBV12-3/TRBV12-4
d_gene: TRBD1
abundance: few
j_gene: TRBJ1-5
CDR3nt: TGTGCCAGCAGTTTCACAGGGGGCTCCAATCAGCCCCAGCATTTT
CDR3aa: CASSFTGGSNQPQHF

v_gene: TRBV9
d_gene: TRBD1
abundance: .
j_gene: TRBJ2-1
CDR3nt: TGTGCCAGCAGCGCAACCGGACAGGGCGGCAATGAGCAGTTCTTC
CDR3aa: CASSATGQGGNEQFF

v_gene: TRBV29-1
d_gene: .
abundance: few
j_gene: TRBJ2-7
CDR3nt: TGCAGCGTCCATGAGGGCGAGCAGTACTTC
CDR3aa: CSVHEGEQYF

v_gene: TRBV29-1
d_gene: .
abundance: few
j_gene: TRBJ2-5
CDR3nt: TGCAGCGTTGCGAAGGGTTTAGAGACCCAGTACTTC
CDR3aa: CSVAKGLETQYF

v_gene: TRBV6-2/TRBV6-3
d_gene: .
abundance: .
j_gene: TRBJ2-5
CDR3nt: TGTGCCAGCAGTTACTACCGACGGGAAGAGACCCAGTACTTC
CDR3aa: CASSYYRREETQYF

v_gene: TRBV20-1
d_gene: .
abundance: few
j_gene: TRBJ1-6
CDR3nt: TGCAGTGCCCCACCACAGGGAGGCAATTCACCCCTCCACTTT
CDR3aa: CSAPPQGGNSPLHF

v_gene: TRBV9
d_gene: TRBD2
abundance: many
j_gene: TRBJ2-7
CDR3nt: TGTGCCAGCAGCTCAGGAGGCGGGACTAGTATTTACGAGCAGTACTTC
CDR3aa: CASSSGGGTSIYEQYF

v_gene: TRBV5-1
d_gene: .
abundance: .
j_gene: TRBJ1-1
CDR3nt: TGCGCCAGCAGCTTGGAGGGGGGAAGCGTGTCTGAAGCTTTCTTT
CDR3aa: CASSLEGGSVSEAFF

v_gene: TRBV25-1
d_gene: .
abundance: .
j_gene: TRBJ2-7
CDR3nt: TGTGCCAGCAGTGAACCGGGCCGGGTCTCAAGCGAGCAGTACTTC
CDR3aa: CASSEPGRVSSEQYF

v_gene: TRBV4-1
d_gene: .
abundance: few
j_gene: TRBJ2-3
CDR3nt: TGCGCCAGCAGCCATCCCCGAGGACCCATCCTATTACGCACAGATACGCAGTATTTT
CDR3aa: CASSHPRGPILLRTDTQYF

v_gene: TRBV7-2
d_gene: TRBD1
abundance: many
j_gene: TRBJ2-2
CDR3nt: TGTGCCAGCAGCTTAGCGAGCCAGGGGGCCACCGGGGAGCTGTTTTTT
CDR3aa: CASSLASQGATGELFF

v_gene: TRBV20-1
d_gene: .
abundance: .
j_gene: TRBJ1-2
CDR3nt: TGCAGTGCTGGAACGGACAGAGCATATGGCTACACCTTC
CDR3aa: CSAGTDRAYGYTF

v_gene: TRBV5-1
d_gene: TRBD1
abundance: few
j_gene: TRBJ2-7
CDR3nt: TGCGCCAGCAGCGCCGGGACAGGGGTGTCCTACGAGCAGTACTTC
CDR3aa: CASSAGTGVSYEQYF

v_gene: TRBV29-1
d_gene: TRBD2
abundance: few
j_gene: TRBJ2-3
CDR3nt: TGCAGCTTTCAGCGGGGCAGGGCAGATACGCAGTATTTT
CDR3aa: CSFQRGRADTQYF

v_gene: TRBV25-1
d_gene: .
abundance: .
j_gene: TRBJ2-6
CDR3nt: TGTGCCAGCAGTGGACATCTCCGGCTCCTGACTTTC
CDR3aa: CASSGHLRLLTF

v_gene: TRBV30
d_gene: TRBD1
abundance: .
j_gene: TRBJ2-1
CDR3nt: TGTGCCTGGAGTCGGGACAGGGTGAATGAGCAGTTCTTC
CDR3aa: CAWSRDRVNEQFF

v_gene: TRBV12-3/TRBV12-4
d_gene: .
abundance: .
j_gene: TRBJ2-1
CDR3nt: TGTGCCAGCGGCCGACAGGCTGGTAAGAGTGAGCAGTTCTTC
CDR3aa: CASGRQAGKSEQFF

v_gene: TRBV6-5
d_gene: .
abundance: .
j_gene: TRBJ2-5
CDR3nt: TGTGCCAGCAGTTACTCAAGACAGCAAGAGACCCAGTACTTC
CDR3aa: CASSYSRQQETQYF